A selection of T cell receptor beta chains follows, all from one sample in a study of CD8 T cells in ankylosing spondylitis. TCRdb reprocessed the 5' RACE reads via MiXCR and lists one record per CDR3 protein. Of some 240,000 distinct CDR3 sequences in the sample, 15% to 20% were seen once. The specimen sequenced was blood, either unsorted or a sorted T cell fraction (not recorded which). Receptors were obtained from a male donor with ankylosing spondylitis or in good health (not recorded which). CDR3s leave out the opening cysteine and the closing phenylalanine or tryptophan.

cdr3_aa: ASSFVPGEQF
v_call: TRBV12-3/TRBV12-4

cdr3_aa: ASSAGTAVQETQY
v_call: TRBV9

cdr3_aa: ASSPSGVSSYNEQF
v_call: TRBV7-3

cdr3_aa: ASSSPGGPYSNQPQH
v_call: TRBV5-1

cdr3_aa: ATSSNAGTSGYNEQF
v_call: TRBV15

cdr3_aa: ASSSAEEQY
v_call: TRBV5-6

cdr3_aa: ASSLDHQETQY
v_call: TRBV6-5

cdr3_aa: ASDASGRELDTQY
v_call: TRBV25-1

cdr3_aa: ASSPSGSHQPQH
v_call: TRBV9

cdr3_aa: ASSQGTGENIQY
v_call: TRBV3-1

cdr3_aa: SALAGGPQY
v_call: TRBV20-1

cdr3_aa: SVEVTGNKQF
v_call: TRBV29-1

cdr3_aa: ASSHGLATVSDTQY
v_call: TRBV4-3

cdr3_aa: ASSLGQGGVETQY
v_call: TRBV5-5

cdr3_aa: ASSQGGYRAGELF
v_call: TRBV3-1

cdr3_aa: ASSLGGISTDTQY
v_call: TRBV28

cdr3_aa: ASSQGVGANNSPLH
v_call: TRBV4-2

cdr3_aa: ASSSQGAGVNYNEQF
v_call: TRBV28

cdr3_aa: ASSEGVAGETQY
v_call: TRBV25-1

cdr3_aa: ASSVGGVPSYEQY
v_call: TRBV9

cdr3_aa: ASSLGLGQEPNYEQY
v_call: TRBV5-1

cdr3_aa: SASTGLVPPF
v_call: TRBV29-1

cdr3_aa: ASSFGLAGVNEQF
v_call: TRBV7-9